This T cell receptor (beta chain) was retrieved from a study of identifying expanded T cells in peripheral blood. No infections or other immune events were documented during collection. Profiling relied on immunoSEQ multiplex PCR, and the TCRdb table lists in-frame clones only, not all of them. The sample carries around 90,000 clones, roughly 88% recorded once. Study conclusions and caveats: About 1.2 clones differed between technical replicates, versus 16.4 and 19 over time.

This CDR3 is 15 amino acids long. Germline CDR1 MGHRA, CDR2 YSYEKL. V lost 0 bases to trimming and J lost 5 bases, with 13 bases between them. With respect to this clone: Its antigen is still unknown.

This chain connects TRBV4-1 to TRBJ2-5; the D gene is possibly TRBD1 (5 bases). The specimen sequenced was blood. This clonotype originated in a person between 18 and 75 years old in good health. The CDR3, as DNA: TGCGCCAGCAGCCAAGATTGGGGCAGGGCTGAGACCCAGTACTTC. Residues: CASSQDWGRAETQYF.